This entry concerns a single T cell receptor (beta chain). Its antigen is as yet unknown. At one of its ends the junction is not consistent with the germline gene, which may arise from a read error. These data are taken from a study of blood T cells in healthy people across ages. The wider study: Template switching recovered approximately one barcoded beta molecule for every two T cells. Broader study findings: Significant beta diversity loss was already apparent by age approximately 40, declining roughly linearly. Greater diversity and more naive CD4+ cells were seen in long-lived donors than in aged donors.

The use of a sample-barcoded 5' primer and a J-beta primer mix characterized a second PCR of roughly 6 to 11 cycles. A minimum of 3 million CDR3-containing paired-end reads was obtained for each sample. TCRdb re-called the 5' RACE reads with MiXCR, one entry per CDR3 protein. The table has about 640,000 distinct CDR3 sequences, under 70% seen once. The germline gives CDR1 SNHLY, CDR2 FYNNEI. CDR3 length: 14 amino acids. The TCR originated in a man aged 55 to 70 in good health. The V gene is TRBV2, the J gene TRBJ2-5; 10 bases align to TRBD2. The specimen sequenced was blood. In DNA form, the CDR3 reads TGTGCCAGCAGTGAAGAGCGGGGGGGCGAGACCCATTACTTC. It is translated as CASSEERGGETHYF.